The next 15 T cell receptor beta chains were all read from a single sample in a study of identical twins. TCRdb used MiXCR to reprocess the 5' RACE reads, holding one entry per CDR3 protein. The top ten hold roughly 1.6% of the sample, which has under 900,000 distinct CDR3 sequences, about 12% seen once. This sample was shared with a second study, whose subject was yellow fever vaccine responses in identical twins.

Sequencing was done on a sample of PBMCs. These receptors all stem from a woman younger than 30 in good health.

This clonotype has at least ten counts. The rearrangement uses TRBV29-1 and TRBJ2-1; no definite D call. V was cut by 2 bases and J by 0 bases, with 8 bases left in between. The CDR3 runs to 14 residues. The germline gives CDR1 SQVTM, CDR2 ANQGSEA. CDR3 protein: CSVERWSSYNEQFF. The CDR3 bases are TGCAGCGTTGAAAGGTGGAGCTCCTACAATGAGCAGTTCTTC.

This clonotype was counted only a few times. The rearrangement links TRBV24-1 to TRBJ2-2; weak D call: TRBD1 (5 bases). V lost 4 bases to trimming and J lost 2 bases, with 7 bases between them. CDR3 length: 14 amino acids. Germline CDR1 KGHDR, CDR2 SFDVKD. CDR3 sequence: CATSDDRNTGELFF. As DNA, the CDR3 is TGTGCCACCAGTGACGACAGAAACACCGGGGAGCTGTTTTTT.

This clonotype has only a few counts. As DNA, the CDR3 is TGTGCCAGCCTACTAGTTTCCGACAATGAGCAGTTCTTC. Protein product: CASLLVSDNEQFF. The V and J genes are TRBV2 and TRBJ2-1, with a tentative D call TRBD2 (5 bases). Germline V gives CDR1 SNHLY, CDR2 FYNNEI. V gave up 8 bases and J gave up 5 bases, with 13 bases separating them. The CDR3 is made up of 13 amino acids. Based on the CDR3 plus reference TRBV2 and TRBJ2-1, the full variable domain is EPEVTQTPSHQVTQMGQEVILRCVPISNHLYFYWYRQILGQKVEFLVSFYNNEISEKSEIFDDQFSVERPDGSNFTLKIRSTKLEDSAMYFCASLLVSDNEQFFGPGTRLTVL.

The gene calls are TRBV6-2 or TRBV6-3 and TRBJ2-3; no clear D. The V gene lost 4 bases and the J gene lost 0 bases, with 17 bases spanning the gap. Germline V gene data show CDR1 as MNHEY and CDR2 as SVGEGT. The CDR3 has 17 amino acids. The CDR3 region has the DNA TGTGCCAGCAGTTCCCCCCTTGAGAGGCCTAGCACAGATACGCAGTATTTT. Amino acid sequence: CASSSPLERPSTDTQYF.

This clonotype has just a few counts. The rearrangement uses TRBV18 and TRBJ1-2; D possibly corresponds to TRBD1 (5 bases). Germline-derived CDR1 and CDR2 are KGHSH and LQKENI. CDR3 size: 14 residues. Trimming removed 3 bases at V and 8 bases at J, with 16 bases between. The DNA of the CDR3 is TGTGCCAGCTCACCGACCGGGACGGAGGGGGGCTACACCTTC. This codes for CASSPTGTEGGYTF. Full variable domain (missing parts from reference TRBV18 and TRBJ1-2): NAGVMQNPRHLVRRRGQEARLRCSPMKGHSHVYWYRQLPEEGLKFMVYLQKENIIDESGMPKERFSAEFPKEGPSILRIQQVVRGDSAAYFCASSPTGTEGGYTFGSGTRLTVV.

In this sample, this clonotype turned up a few times. The chain couples TRBV28 to TRBJ2-5; 9 bases are a match to TRBD1. The V and J ends lost 4 bases and 5 bases, in that order; junction bases with no gene match: 8. Germline V gene sequence: CDR1 MDHEN, CDR2 SYDVKM. The CDR3 loop spans 15 amino acids. CDR3 loop: CASSSSGQGGETQYF. CDR3 DNA sequence: TGTGCCAGCAGTTCATCGGGACAGGGCGGGGAGACCCAGTACTTC. Combining the CDR3 with reference TRBV28 and TRBJ2-5 gives the whole variable domain DVKVTQSSRYLVKRTGEKVFLECVQDMDHENMFWYRQDPGLGLRLIYFSYDVKMKEKGDIPEGYSVSREKKERFSLILESASTNQTSMYLCASSSSGQGGETQYFGPGTRLLVL.

DNA for the CDR3: TGTGCCAGTAGTGGTCGGGGAGAGGGGAATGAGCAGTTCTTC. This gives the protein CASSGRGEGNEQFF. V and J are TRBV19 and TRBJ2-1; the D call may be TRBD1 or TRBD2 (5 bases each). The ends were cut back, 5 bases at V and 7 bases at J, with 15 bases in the middle. CDR3 length: 14 residues. Germline CDR1 reads LNHDA; CDR2 reads SQIVND (reference sequence).

For the CDR3, the DNA is TGTGCCAGCAGCCTGGGACAGGGGGTCGAGCAGTACGTC. Protein: CASSLGQGVEQYV. This sequence joins TRBV6-6 and TRBJ2-7; 11 bases match TRBD1. Germline-derived CDR1 and CDR2 are MNHNY and SVGAGI (reference sequence). Trimming cost V 6 bases and J 6 bases; bases outside gene matches: 4. The CDR3 contains 13 residues.

The J gene is TRBJ2-5, the V gene TRBV5-1; D tentatively fits TRBD1 or TRBD2 (6 bases each). This CDR3 has 15 residues. The germline V and J ends were trimmed by 10 bases and 0 bases, with 19 bases remaining between them. The germline V gene has CDR1 SGHRS and CDR2 YFSETQ. The CDR3 region has the DNA TGCGCCGGACTAAGGACAGAAAAATACCAAGAGACCCAGTACTTC. It codes for CAGLRTEKYQETQYF.

This clonotype showed up just a few times. The chain recombines TRBV5-1 with TRBJ2-3, with D perhaps TRBD1 or TRBD2 (6 bases each). Germline CDR1 reads SGHRS; CDR2 reads YFSETQ. CDR3 length equals 14 residues. V was clipped by 4 bases and J by 2 bases, with 11 bases between them. CDR3 coding DNA: TGCGCCAGCAGCGTAAGGGGGGACACAGATACGCAGTATTTT. Amino acid sequence: CASSVRGDTDTQYF. The variable domain in full, with the rest retrieved from reference TRBV5-1 and TRBJ2-3, is KAGVTQTPRYLIKTRGQQVTLSCSPISGHRSVSWYQQTPGQGLQFLFEYFSETQRNKGNFPGRFSGRQFSNSRSEMNVSTLELGDSALYLCASSVRGDTDTQYFGPGTRLTVL.

This clonotype turned up a few times. The chain couples TRBV2 to TRBJ2-7, with 8 positions matching TRBD1. The CDR3 runs 16 residues. Germline CDR1 reads SNHLY; CDR2 reads FYNNEI. V trimming: 0 bases; J trimming: 6 bases; junction bases outside the gene matches: 10. The CDR3 nucleotides read TGTGCCAGCAGTGAAGCAGGTAGTGACAGGGGAACCGAGCAGTACTTC. It is translated as CASSEAGSDRGTEQYF.

The chain employs TRBV5-1 and TRBJ2-7, with 9 bases that match TRBD1. The CDR3 contains 15 residues. Germline assignment: CDR1 SGHRS and CDR2 YFSETQ. V lost 0 bases and J lost 3; bases outside the gene matches: 4. CDR3 sequence reads: CASSLATGGIYEQYV. DNA for the CDR3: TGCGCCAGCAGCTTGGCGACAGGGGGAATCTACGAGCAGTACGTC.

This chain uses TRBV11-2 with TRBJ2-7; tentative D call: TRBD2 (5 bases). This CDR3 has 16 residues. Trimming cost V 2 bases and J 5 bases, with 19 bases left between them. From germline, CDR1 is SGHAT and CDR2 FQNNGV. The CDR3 region has the DNA TGTGCCAGCAGCTTAACCGGACTGTCACCCTACCACGAGCAGTACTTC. It yields the protein CASSLTGLSPYHEQYF.

The chain is built from TRBV20-1 and TRBJ2-1, with 10 bases aligning to TRBD2. The CDR3 extends over 16 amino acids. Germline CDR1 reads DFQATT; CDR2 reads SNEGSKA (reference sequence). Germline trimming cut 8 bases from V and 0 bases from J; bases unmatched to any gene: 10. CDR3 protein: CSPLLAGESSYNEQFF. In DNA, the CDR3 is TGCAGTCCCCTCCTAGCGGGGGAGAGCTCCTACAATGAGCAGTTCTTC.

The chain combines TRBV12-3 or TRBV12-4 with TRBJ2-1; 8 nucleotides line up with TRBD2. The junction had 11 bases not matched to a gene; V was cut back by 3 bases and J by 7 bases. This CDR3 spans 16 amino acids. CDR3 sequence: CASSLAAGGPINEQFF. The CDR3 coding sequence is TGTGCCAGCAGTTTGGCGGCGGGGGGCCCTATAAATGAGCAGTTCTTC.